This T cell receptor (beta chain) was documented in a study of cytomegalovirus exposure and HLA in healthy donors. Overall study findings and caveats: As immune exposure information, only CMV serostatus was available.

About this clone: Its antigen is not identified.

This CDR3 is 18 amino acids long. Use of 60 Vbeta and 13 Jbeta primers characterized the PCR. Repertoires were generated with immunoSEQ multiplex PCR, while TCRdb's copy carries only in-frame clones and drops some. This sample yields around 140,000 clones, of which approximately 67% are seen a single time; 6.5% belongs to the top ten. The sequenced sample was PBMCs. V and J are TRBV1 and TRBJ2-3; the DNA was not used to check the table's D call, TRBD2. TRBV1 is marked as a pseudogene. This receptor was identified in a woman in her fifties or sixties in good health and CMV-seronegative. The CDR3 here is CTSSQAPGSGGGSDTQYF. DNA for the CDR3: TGCACCAGCAGCCAAGCCCCGGGGAGCGGGGGGGGGTCAGATACGCAGTATTTT.